The T cell receptor beta chain under discussion was sequenced for a study of identical twins. TCRdb re-called the 5' RACE reads with MiXCR, one entry per CDR3 protein. The profile shows hundreds of thousands of distinct CDR3 sequences, 20% to 25% of them singletons. The CDR3 spans 12 residues. Trimming left V 6 bases short and J 7 bases short, with 11 bases between. These records were also assigned to another study, of T cells expressing NK-cell markers. That work contributes: Investigators obtained TCR beta repertoires from sorted CD3+CD56+NKG2C+, CD3+CD56+NKG2C- and CD3+CD56-NKG2C+ T cells. Seven sequenced donors out of eight were HCMV-seropositive, one seronegative.

The sequence was collected from a woman aged 18-29 years in good health. Sequencing input: PBMCs. The chain recombines TRBV12-3 or TRBV12-4 with TRBJ2-3; D not certain. The CDR3 DNA sequence: TGTGCCAGCAGAAGACAACAGAATACGCAGTATTTT. Protein product: CASRRQQNTQYF.